Detailed here is one T cell receptor beta chain. Its antigen is unidentified. A multiplex PCR was run with 60 Vbeta primers and 13 Jbeta primers. Assay used: immunoSEQ multiplex PCR; TCRdb lists only in-frame clones, some missing. Counted here are 60,000 to 75,000 clones, around 89% occurring once; the ten biggest clones make up about 12%. The sample belongs to a study of cytomegalovirus exposure and HLA in healthy donors. Study findings and constraints: An analysis done earlier found most TCR beta V segments productive about 90% or about 30% of the time.

This receptor was obtained from a woman between 25 and 40 years old in good health and CMV-seropositive. Sequenced input: PBMCs.

CDR3 nucleotides: TGTGCCATCAGCTGGGACAGGGAGATAGGGAACACTGAAGCTTTCTTT. Translation: CAISWDREIGNTEAFF. This rearrangement joins TRBV10-3 to TRBJ1-1; TRBD1 agrees at 9 bases. The J segment lost 1 base and the V segment lost 6 bases, leaving 9 bases of the junction unmatched. Germline V gives CDR1 ENHRY, CDR2 SYGVKD. This CDR3 has 16 amino acids.